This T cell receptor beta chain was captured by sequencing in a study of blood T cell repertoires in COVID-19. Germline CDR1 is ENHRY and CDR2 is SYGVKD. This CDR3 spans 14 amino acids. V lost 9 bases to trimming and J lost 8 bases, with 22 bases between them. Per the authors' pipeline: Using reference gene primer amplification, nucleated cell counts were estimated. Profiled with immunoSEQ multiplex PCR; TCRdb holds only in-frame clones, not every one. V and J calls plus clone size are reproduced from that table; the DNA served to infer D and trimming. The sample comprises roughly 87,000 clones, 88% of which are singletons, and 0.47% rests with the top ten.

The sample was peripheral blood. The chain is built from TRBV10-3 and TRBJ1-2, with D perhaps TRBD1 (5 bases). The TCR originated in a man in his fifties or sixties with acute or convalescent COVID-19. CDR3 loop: CAMAPTGGSGGYTF. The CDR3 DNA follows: TGTGCCATGGCGCCCACCGGGGGGTCGGGCGGCTACACCTTC.